Each of the 14 T cell receptor beta chains below was sequenced from the same sample in a study of blood T cell repertoires in COVID-19. Some clones are missing from TCRdb's copy, which holds only in-frame ones; the method was immunoSEQ multiplex PCR. Of around 220,000 clones listed, over 75% were seen once; the top ten hold approximately 2.2%. Input material: peripheral blood. These receptor sequences come from a woman aged 40 to 50 who had recovered from COVID-19.

The chain combines TRBV2 with TRBJ2-7; 7 bases map to TRBD2. This CDR3 is 16 amino acids long. Germline V gene sequence: CDR1 SNHLY, CDR2 FYNNEI. The ends lost 4 bases at V and 4 bases at J; junction bases unmatched: 13. The CDR3 DNA is TGTGCCAGCAGTGGTGGGACTCCAAGGGAGGGGTACGAGCAGTACTTC. It codes for CASSGGTPREGYEQYF.

The V call is TRBV5-6, the J call TRBJ2-7; TRBD1 matches at 9 bases. Losses at the gene ends were 7 bases for V and 2 bases for J; bases not matched to a gene: 4. Germline V lookup: CDR1 SGHDT, CDR2 YYEEEE. CDR3 length: 13 amino acids. The CDR3 is CASQRDRAYEQYF. DNA for the CDR3: TGTGCCAGCCAACGGGACAGGGCCTACGAGCAGTACTTC.

This sequence joins TRBV29-1 and TRBJ2-1; a weak D match, TRBD1 (5 bases). V gave up 3 bases and J gave up 5 bases, with 17 bases separating them. The CDR3 covers 15 residues. CDR1 SQVTM and CDR2 ANQGSEA come from the germline V gene. The CDR3 nucleotides are TGCAGCGTTGACGTCCAGGGCAGAGTGGACAATGAGCAGTTCTTC. Translated: CSVDVQGRVDNEQFF.

This clone was found a few times. The chain recombines TRBV27 with TRBJ2-3, with 7 bases aligning to TRBD2. The junction had 5 bases not matched to a gene; V was cut back by 6 bases and J by 2 bases. Germline CDR1 and CDR2: MNHEY and SMNVEV (reference sequence). The CDR3 has 14 residues. The CDR3 here is CASSLRDYTDTQYF. The CDR3 nucleotides read TGTGCCAGCAGCTTAAGGGACTACACAGATACGCAGTATTTT.

V is TRBV7-9 and J is TRBJ1-6, with D possibly TRBD1 on 5 matching bases. V lost 2 bases and J 10 bases, leaving 9 bases between the germline ends. CDR3 size: 13 residues. CDR1 is SEHNR, CDR2 FQNEAQ, per germline (reference sequence). In nucleotides, the CDR3 is TGTGCCAGCAGCTTAAGGGGTAGCTCACCCCTCCACTTT. Translated: CASSLRGSSPLHF.

This clone was counted between two and nine times. The chain links TRBV5-1 to TRBJ2-2, with D perhaps matching TRBD2 (6 bases). The CDR3 extends over 15 amino acids. V was pared by 1 base and J by 6 bases, with 13 bases between. Per germline, CDR1 SGHRS and CDR2 YFSETQ. DNA of the CDR3: TGCGCCAGCAGCTTGATCGGGGGAGACGCCGGGGAGCTGTTTTTT. Amino acids: CASSLIGGDAGELFF.

The rearrangement uses TRBV2 and TRBJ2-5; perhaps TRBD2 as D (5 bases). Looked up from germline, CDR1 is SNHLY and CDR2 is FYNNEI. Between the trimmed V and J ends, which lost 8 bases and 1 base, there was a span of 17 bases. CDR3 length: 15 amino acids. CDR3: CASLITGSLQETQYF. The CDR3 coding sequence is TGTGCCAGCTTAATTACGGGATCTCTCCAAGAGACCCAGTACTTC.

The gene calls are TRBV28 and TRBJ1-5, with D possibly TRBD1 on 5 matching bases. The CDR3 loop spans 15 amino acids. The germline V gene encodes CDR1 MDHEN and CDR2 SYDVKM. Trimming took off 6 bases at V and 2 bases at J, with 14 bases between the two ends. The CDR3 bases are TGTGCCAGCAGCCTAGGAGGGACGGGCAATCAGCCCCAGCATTTT. Residues: CASSLGGTGNQPQHF. Variable domain in full (rest from reference TRBV28 and TRBJ1-5): DVKVTQSSRYLVKRTGEKVFLECVQDMDHENMFWYRQDPGLGLRLIYFSYDVKMKEKGDIPEGYSVSREKKERFSLILESASTNQTSMYLCASSLGGTGNQPQHFGDGTRLSIL.

The chain employs TRBV19 and TRBJ1-6; D unresolved. From germline, CDR1 is LNHDA and CDR2 SQIVND (reference sequence). Trimming removed 4 bases from V and 6 bases from J, with 10 bases in between. This CDR3 comprises 14 residues. The CDR3 region has the DNA TGTGCCAGTAGTAGTACGCGGGCTAATTCACCCCTCCACTTT. Translated, it gives CASSSTRANSPLHF.

This chain links TRBV19 with TRBJ1-2; D unresolved. The CDR3 totals 13 residues. Germline V gene lookup returns CDR1 LNHDA and CDR2 SQIVND (reference sequence). The V end was cut by 7 bases, the J end by 4 bases, with 13 bases between. The CDR3 region has the DNA TGTGCCAGTAATCTCGGGAACTTCTATGGCTACACCTTC. This codes for CASNLGNFYGYTF.

The chain couples TRBV7-9 to TRBJ2-1; perhaps TRBD2 as D (5 bases). This CDR3 is 18 amino acids long. Germline V gives CDR1 SEHNR, CDR2 FQNEAQ (reference sequence). V was clipped by 5 bases and J by 7 bases, with 27 bases between them. The CDR3 reads CASSPIRVGVPVKNEQFF. The CDR3 DNA sequence: TGTGCCAGCAGCCCGATTCGGGTGGGAGTTCCCGTGAAGAATGAGCAGTTCTTC.

Turning to this clone: Other DNA sequences in this sample translate to the same CDR3. This chain connects TRBV2 to TRBJ1-5, with a tentative D call TRBD1 (6 bases). With 3 bases removed from V and 4 bases from J, the gap between germline ends came to 10 bases. Germline lookup yields CDR1 SNHLY and CDR2 FYNNEI. The CDR3 is 14 residues long. CDR3 in amino acids: CASSEGARNQPQHF. The CDR3 bases are TGTGCCAGCAGTGAGGGGGCCAGGAATCAGCCCCAGCATTTT.

The chain combines TRBV20-1 with TRBJ1-5; no clear D. The germline V gene encodes CDR1 DFQATT and CDR2 SNEGSKA (reference sequence). V gave up 3 bases and J gave up 5 bases, with 5 bases separating them. The CDR3 has 11 residues. The CDR3: CSASADQPQHF. Written as DNA, the CDR3 is TGCAGTGCTAGTGCTGATCAGCCCCAGCATTTT.

The V call is TRBV19, the J call TRBJ2-7; TRBD1 matches 9 bases. V shed 4 bases and J 4 bases; nucleotides not matched to a gene: 5. CDR1 and CDR2 from the germline V gene are LNHDA and SQIVND (reference sequence). CDR3 size: 14 residues. The CDR3 protein is CASSNRDRAYEQYF. DNA for the CDR3: TGTGCCAGTAGTAACCGGGACAGGGCTTACGAGCAGTACTTC.